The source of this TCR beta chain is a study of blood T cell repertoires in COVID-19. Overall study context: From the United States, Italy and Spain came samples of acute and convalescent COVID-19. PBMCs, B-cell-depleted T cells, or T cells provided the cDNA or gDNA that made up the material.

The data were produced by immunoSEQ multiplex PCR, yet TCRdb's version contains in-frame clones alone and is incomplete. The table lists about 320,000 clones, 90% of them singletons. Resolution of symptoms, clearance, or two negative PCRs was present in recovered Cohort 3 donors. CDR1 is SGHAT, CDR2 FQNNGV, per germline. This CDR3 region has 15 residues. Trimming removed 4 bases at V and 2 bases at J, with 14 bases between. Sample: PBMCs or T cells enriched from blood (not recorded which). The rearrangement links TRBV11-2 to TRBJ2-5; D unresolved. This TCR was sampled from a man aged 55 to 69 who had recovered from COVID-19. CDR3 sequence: CASSSLYSFQETQYF. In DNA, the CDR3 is TGTGCCAGCAGCTCCCTCTATAGCTTTCAAGAGACCCAGTACTTC.